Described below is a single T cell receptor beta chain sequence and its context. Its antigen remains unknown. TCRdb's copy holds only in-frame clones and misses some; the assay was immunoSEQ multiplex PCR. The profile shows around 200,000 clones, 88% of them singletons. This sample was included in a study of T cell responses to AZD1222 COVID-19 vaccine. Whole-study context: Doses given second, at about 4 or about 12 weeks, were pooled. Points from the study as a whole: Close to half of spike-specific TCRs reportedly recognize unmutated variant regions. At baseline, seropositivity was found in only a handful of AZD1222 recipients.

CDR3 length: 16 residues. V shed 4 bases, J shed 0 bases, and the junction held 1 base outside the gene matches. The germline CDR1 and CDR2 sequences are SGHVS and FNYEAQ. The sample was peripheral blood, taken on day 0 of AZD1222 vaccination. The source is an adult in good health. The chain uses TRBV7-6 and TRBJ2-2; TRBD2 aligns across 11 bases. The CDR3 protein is CASSSSGGTNTGELFF. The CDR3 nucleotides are TGTGCCAGCAGCTCTAGCGGGGGGACGAACACCGGGGAGCTGTTTTTT.